These 30 T cell receptor beta chains came from one sample sequenced in a study of tumor and adjacent non-tumor tissue in lung cancer. TCRbeta libraries were built with three rounds of nested PCR, modified from ARM-PCR. TCRdb reprocessed the multiplex PCR reads with MiXCR, giving one entry per CDR3 protein. Of approximately 75,000 distinct CDR3 sequences listed, over 75% were seen once; the top ten hold less than 15%. The template was RNA from unsorted bulk tissue. What was sequenced was lung tumor tissue. These receptors were taken from a woman in her fifties or sixties with non-small cell lung cancer.

In this sample, this clonotype turned up once. This rearrangement joins TRBV6-4 to TRBJ2-3, with 9 nucleotides matching TRBD2. The CDR3 loop spans 15 amino acids. The J segment lost 10 bases and the V segment lost 3 bases, leaving 11 bases of the junction unmatched. CDR1 and CDR2 (germline): MRHNA, SNTAGT. The CDR3 protein is CASSEDSGSTDAQYF. CDR3 in DNA: TGTGCCAGCAGTGAAGATAGCGGGAGCACAGACGCGCAGTATTTT.

As for this clonotype: A much more abundant neighbour one base away suggests this may be a read error. The rearrangement links TRBV28 to TRBJ1-4; D gene unclear. CDR1 and CDR2 (germline): MDHEN, SYDVKM. This CDR3 contains 12 residues. CDR3 in amino acids: CVSRETREKLFF. CDR3 sequence (DNA): TGTGTCAGCAGAGAAACACGAGAAAAACTGTTTTTT.

This sequence joins TRBV7-9 and TRBJ2-7, with 7 bases identical to TRBD1. V shed 5 bases and J 2 bases; nucleotides not matched to a gene: 6. Germline CDR1 and CDR2: SEHNR and FQNEAQ (reference sequence). This CDR3 is 14 amino acids long. CDR3 bases: TGTGCCAGCAGCACCAGACAGGGCCCCTACGAGCAGTACTTC. It codes for CASSTRQGPYEQYF. Looking up the rest from reference TRBV7-9 and TRBJ2-7 gives the full variable domain: DTGVSQNPRHKITKRGQNVTFRCDPISEHNRLYWYRQTLGQGPEFLTYFQNEAQLEKSRLLSDRFSAERPKGSFSTLEIQRTEQGDSAMYLCASSTRQGPYEQYFGPGTRLTVT.

Concerning this clonotype: Sequence at one end of the junction differs from germline and may be a read error. J is TRBJ2-2 and V is TRBV24-1; 7 bases align to TRBD2. The CDR3 spans 16 residues. Germline assignment: CDR1 KGHDR and CDR2 SFDVKD. The CDR3 sequence is CATSDPISGIGGELFF. The DNA of the CDR3 is TGTGCCACCAGTGACCCCATCAGCGGGATCGGCGGGGAACTGTTTTTT.

A few counts support this clonotype. This may be a read error, as it is one base from a much larger clone. The rearrangement links TRBV20-1 to TRBJ2-2; possibly TRBD2 for D (6 bases). CDR1 and CDR2 from the germline V gene are DFQATT and SNEGSKA (reference sequence). This CDR3 region has 14 residues. DNA of the CDR3: TGCAGTGCAAGCCGGGACTCTAACACCAGGGAGCTGTTTTTT. Residues: CSASRDSNTRELFF.

V and J are TRBV20-1 and TRBJ2-1; D is undetermined. The germline CDR1 and CDR2 sequences are DFQATT and SNEGSKA (reference sequence). The CDR3 consists of 15 residues. The DNA of the CDR3 is TGCAGCGTTAGGGAATTCACAGTGACCACCAGTGAGCAGTTCTTC. Residues: CSVREFTVTTSEQFF.

This rearrangement joins TRBV11-3 to TRBJ2-1; D is unclear. V lost 10 bases to trimming and J lost 13 bases, with 11 bases between them. This CDR3 region has 9 residues. Looked up from germline, CDR1 is SGHNT and CDR2 is YENEEA. The CDR3 region is CAIGLVQFF. CDR3 sequence (DNA): TGTGCCATCGGCCTAGTCCAGTTCTTC. Based on the CDR3 plus reference TRBV11-3 and TRBJ2-1, the full variable domain is EAGVVQSPRYKIIEKKQPVAFWCNPISGHNTLYWYLQNLGQGPELLIRYENEEAVDDSQLPKDRFSAERLKGVDSTLKIQPAELGDSAVYLCAIGLVQFFGPGTRLTVL.

The chain recombines TRBV20-1 with TRBJ2-1; the D gene is possibly TRBD2 (6 bases). V gave up 3 bases and J gave up 6 bases, with 15 bases separating them. Germline CDR1 DFQATT, CDR2 SNEGSKA (reference sequence). CDR3 size: 14 residues. DNA of the CDR3: TGCAGTGCTAGGATAGTTACGGGAGCCAATGAGCAGTTCTTC. Encoded protein: CSARIVTGANEQFF.

Worth noting for this clonotype: The CDR3 ends on some other residue instead of the conserved phenylalanine or tryptophan, so this is likely a read error. The chain couples TRBV6-1 to TRBJ1-6; maybe TRBD1 (5 bases). The CDR3 is made up of 15 amino acids. The V gene's germline CDR1 is MNHNS and CDR2 SASEGT. CDR3 region: CASNEGVVGDSPLHL. The CDR3 coding sequence is TGTGCCAGCAATGAAGGGGTCGTCGGGGATTCACCCCTCCACTTA.

This clonotype has a handful of counts. Mismatch with germline at one junction end may stem from a read error. J is TRBJ1-2 and V is TRBV20-1; D is uncertain. The CDR3 has 12 amino acids. CDR1 is DFQATT and CDR2 is SNEGSKA in the germline V gene (reference sequence). The CDR3 DNA follows: TGCAATGCTAGAGACGGGAGCGGTGGCTACACCTTC. Encoded protein: CNARDGSGGYTF.

The J gene is TRBJ2-7, the V gene TRBV29-1; 7 nucleotides match TRBD2. After removal of 4 bases from V and 7 bases from J, the junction contained 10 bases not matched to a gene. Germline V gives CDR1 SQVTM, CDR2 ANQGSEA. The CDR3 is made up of 13 amino acids. The CDR3 DNA follows: TGCAGCGTTGCGGTTAGCGGGCACCGGGAGCAGTACTTC. Its protein is CSVAVSGHREQYF.

This clonotype was seen a few times. One base away lies a much larger clone, so this may be a sequencing read error. V and J are TRBV5-1 and TRBJ2-7, with 9 nucleotides matching TRBD2. V trimming: 2 bases; J trimming: 9 bases; junction bases outside the gene matches: 9. This CDR3 has 14 residues. The germline V gene has CDR1 SGHRS and CDR2 YFSETQ. CDR3 coding DNA: TGCGCCAGCAGCTTCGGGACTAGCTACGACGTGCAGTACTTC. Translating gives CASSFGTSYDVQYF.

This chain uses TRBV7-6 with TRBJ2-1; 11 bases align to TRBD2. The CDR3 covers 15 residues. Germline trimming cut 5 bases from V and 6 bases from J; bases unmatched to any gene: 6. CDR1 is SGHVS, CDR2 FNYEAQ, per germline. CDR3 loop: CASSLTSGSSNEQFF. The DNA for the CDR3 is TGTGCCAGCAGCCTAACTAGCGGGAGTTCCAATGAGCAGTTCTTC. The full variable domain, completed using reference TRBV7-6 and TRBJ2-1, is GAGVSQSPRYKVTKRGQDVALRCDPISGHVSLYWYRQALGQGPEFLTYFNYEAQQDKSGLPNDRFSAERPEGSISTLTIQRTEQRDSAMYRCASSLTSGSSNEQFFGPGTRLTVL.

Remarks on this clonotype: Germline and junction disagree at one end, which may indicate a read error. This chain connects TRBV29-1 to TRBJ2-7, with TRBD1 matching 7 bases. The CDR3 contains 14 residues. Germline loops: CDR1 SQVTM, CDR2 ANQGSEA. The CDR3 DNA follows: TGCACCGTTGATGGTTTGACAGGGCCGGACGAGCAGTACTTC. Its protein is CTVDGLTGPDEQYF.

This clonotype was seen just once. This rearrangement joins TRBV11-1 to TRBJ2-1, with TRBD2 matching over 15 bases. Germline loops: CDR1 SGHAT, CDR2 FQDESV (reference sequence). This CDR3 spans 14 amino acids. The CDR3 loop is CDSSSGLAGGLQFF. Written as DNA, the CDR3 is TGTGACAGTAGTTCAGGACTAGCGGGAGGGTTGCAGTTCTTC.

About this clonotype itself: The junction does not match germline at one end; this may be a read error. The J gene is TRBJ2-1, the V gene TRBV11-3; no clear D gene. CDR1 is SGHNT, CDR2 YENEEA, per germline. This CDR3 spans 9 amino acids. The CDR3, as DNA: TGTGCCTGCAGTTTAGTTCAGTTCTTC. It encodes CACSLVQFF.

This clonotype was counted at least ten times. The chain recombines TRBV18 with TRBJ2-1; 9 bases are a match to TRBD2. The germline CDR1 and CDR2 sequences are KGHSH and LQKENI. CDR3 length: 14 residues. The junction had 4 bases not matched to a gene; V was cut back by 8 bases and J by 2 bases. The CDR3 loop is CASRGGRAYNEQFF. CDR3 nucleotide sequence: TGTGCCAGCCGCGGCGGGAGGGCCTACAATGAGCAGTTCTTC.

The sample holds many counts of this clonotype. The gene calls are TRBV28 and TRBJ2-1; maybe TRBD2 (7 bases). Germline V gene data show CDR1 as MDHEN and CDR2 as SYDVKM. Trimming cost V 2 bases and J 4 bases, with 15 bases left between them. The CDR3 consists of 16 residues. The CDR3 reads CASSLNGGGAYNEQFF. CDR3 nucleotide sequence: TGTGCCAGCAGTTTAAATGGCGGGGGCGCTTACAATGAGCAGTTCTTC.

This chain links TRBV4-1 with TRBJ1-2; a weak D match, TRBD1 (5 bases). This CDR3 comprises 16 residues. V lost 1 base and J 4 bases, leaving 16 bases between the germline ends. The germline V gene encodes CDR1 MGHRA and CDR2 YSYEKL. The chain's CDR3 is CASSQVLLSGTYGYTF. CDR3 DNA sequence: TGCGCCAGCAGCCAAGTGTTACTCTCAGGGACCTATGGCTACACCTTC.

As concerns this clonotype: Since a much larger clone is just one base distant, this may be a read error. Because the CDR3 is missing its conserved closing phenylalanine or tryptophan, this is likely a read error. The CDR3 here is CASNNWDSKKDSPLHS. CDR3 nucleotide sequence: TGTGCCAGTAACAACTGGGACAGTAAGAAAGATTCACCCCTCCACTCT. This chain uses TRBV28 with TRBJ1-6; TRBD1 agrees at 7 bases. This CDR3 spans 16 amino acids. Germline V gene data show CDR1 as MDHEN and CDR2 as SYDVKM. The V and J ends lost 9 bases and 8 bases, in that order; junction bases with no gene match: 16.

On this clonotype itself: One end of the junction does not line up with germline, which may come from a read error. The chain recombines TRBV6-6 with TRBJ1-4; possible D gene TRBD1, 6 bases. This CDR3 has 15 amino acids. Germline V gene sequence: CDR1 MNHNY, CDR2 SVGAGI (reference sequence). The chain's CDR3 is CVSSFSGRQGEKLFF. The CDR3 bases are TGTGTCAGCAGTTTCTCGGGCAGGCAGGGGGAAAAACTGTTTTTT.

With respect to this clonotype: A junction boundary mismatches the germline segment, possibly from a read error. The chain has TRBV29-1 and TRBJ2-3; D is unclear. Germline CDR1 SQVTM, CDR2 ANQGSEA. The CDR3 length is 13 residues. The CDR3 reads CSIRLGATDAQYF. The DNA of the CDR3 is TGCAGCATAAGATTGGGTGCCACAGATGCGCAGTATTTT.

The rearrangement links TRBV6-5 to TRBJ1-2; 7 bases align to TRBD1. The germline V gene encodes CDR1 MNHEY and CDR2 SVGAGI. This CDR3 has 13 amino acids. Unmatched junction bases numbered 4, after V lost 6 bases and J lost 3 bases. The CDR3 bases are TGTGCCAGCAGGACCGGGACAGACTATGGCTACACCTTC. Its protein is CASRTGTDYGYTF.

At least ten counts were recorded for this clonotype. The gene calls are TRBV12-3 or TRBV12-4 and TRBJ1-4; no clear D. Trimming removed 2 bases at V and 7 bases at J, with 5 bases between. The CDR3 runs to 12 residues. CDR3 protein: CASSLWAEKLFF. The CDR3 nucleotides are TGTGCCAGCAGTTTATGGGCTGAAAAACTGTTTTTT.

V and J are TRBV6-5 and TRBJ2-3; D unresolved. Trimming pared 5 bases from V and 11 bases from J, leaving 14 bases between. The CDR3 loop spans 12 amino acids. Germline V lookup: CDR1 MNHEY, CDR2 SVGAGI. This CDR3 reads CASSPTTNMQYF. Written as DNA, the CDR3 is TGTGCCAGCAGTCCCACTACGAATATGCAGTATTTT.

CDR3 sequence reads: CATQGGTDIQYF. In nucleotides, the CDR3 is TGTGCCACCCAAGGGGGCACAGATATACAGTATTTT. V usage is TRBV6-5 and J usage is TRBJ2-3, with 7 bases identical to TRBD1. CDR1 and CDR2 from the germline V gene are MNHEY and SVGAGI. The CDR3 has 12 amino acids. The J segment lost 12 bases and the V segment lost 10 bases, leaving 13 bases of the junction unmatched.

In regard to this clonotype: This sequence may be a read error, since a much larger clone differs from it by one base. The rearrangement joins TRBV27 to TRBJ1-5, with D possibly being TRBD1 (5 bases). The CDR3 runs to 14 residues. The V gene's germline CDR1 is MNHEY and CDR2 SMNVEV (reference sequence). In DNA, the CDR3 is TGTGCCAGCAGTTCCCAGGGTAGCAATCAGCACCAGCATTTT. Translation gives CASSSQGSNQHQHF.

As for this clonotype: Relative to the germline gene, one junction end is altered; a read error may explain this. The CDR3 here is CANSFGSPDDEQFF. CDR3 nucleotides: TGTGCCAACAGCTTTGGCAGTCCCGACGATGAGCAGTTCTTC. This chain connects TRBV11-2 to TRBJ2-1, with D unclear. This CDR3 has 14 amino acids. Germline V lookup: CDR1 SGHAT, CDR2 FQNNGV.

Worth noting for this clonotype: The junction differs from germline at one of its ends, possibly a read error. The chain uses TRBV28 and TRBJ2-7, with D possibly being TRBD1 or TRBD2 (6 bases each). The CDR3 has 15 residues. Germline V gene lookup returns CDR1 MDHEN and CDR2 SYDVKM. CDR3: CASNLGGGIPYEQHF. Here the CDR3 DNA reads TGTGCCAGCAATTTAGGGGGAGGAATCCCCTACGAGCAGCACTTC. The full variable domain, with the rest looked up from reference TRBV28 and TRBJ2-7, is DVKVTQSSRYLVKRTGEKVFLECVQDMDHENMFWYRQDPGLGLRLIYFSYDVKMKEKGDIPEGYSVSREKKERFSLILESASTNQTSMYLCASNLGGGIPYEQHFGPGTRLTVT.

Points on this clonotype: The final CDR3 position lacks the conserved phenylalanine or tryptophan, pointing to a likely read error. This rearrangement joins TRBV11-3 to TRBJ2-7; possibly TRBD2 for D (6 bases). Looked up from germline, CDR1 is SGHNT and CDR2 is YENEEA. CDR3 length: 13 amino acids. The CDR3 here is CASSLRRGYVQYY. CDR3 coding DNA: TGTGCCAGCAGCTTGAGGAGGGGATACGTGCAGTACTAC.